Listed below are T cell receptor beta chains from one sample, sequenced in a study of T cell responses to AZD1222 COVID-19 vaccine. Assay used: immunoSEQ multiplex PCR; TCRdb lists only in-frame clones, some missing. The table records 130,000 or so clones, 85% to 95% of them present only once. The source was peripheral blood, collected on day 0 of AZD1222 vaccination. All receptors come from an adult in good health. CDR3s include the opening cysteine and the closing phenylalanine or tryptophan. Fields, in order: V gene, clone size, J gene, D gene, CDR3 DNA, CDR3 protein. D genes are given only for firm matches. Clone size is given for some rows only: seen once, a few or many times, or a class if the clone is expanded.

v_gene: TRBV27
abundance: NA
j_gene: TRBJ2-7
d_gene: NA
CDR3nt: TGTGCCAGTCGACGGATCTCCTACGAGCAGTACTTC
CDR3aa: CASRRISYEQYF

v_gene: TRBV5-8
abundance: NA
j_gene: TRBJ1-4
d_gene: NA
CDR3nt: TGTGCCAGCAGCTCCCCTAATGAAAAACTGTTTTTT
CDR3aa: CASSSPNEKLFF

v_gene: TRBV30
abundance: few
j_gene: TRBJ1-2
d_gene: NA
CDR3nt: TGTGCCTCACAGGGTTACTATGGCTACACCTTC
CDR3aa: CASQGYYGYTF

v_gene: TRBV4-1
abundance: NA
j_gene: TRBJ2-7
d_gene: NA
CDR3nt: TGCGCCAGCAGCCCGAGGGACGGCTACGAGCAGTACTTC
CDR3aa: CASSPRDGYEQYF

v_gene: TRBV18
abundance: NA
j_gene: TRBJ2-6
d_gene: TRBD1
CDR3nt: TGTGCCAGCTCACTCACCGGGACAGGGAGCTCTGGGGCCAACGTCCTGACTTTC
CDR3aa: CASSLTGTGSSGANVLTF

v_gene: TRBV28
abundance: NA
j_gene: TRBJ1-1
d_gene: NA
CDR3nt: TGTGCCAGCGGTAGGCTCACTGAAGCTTTCTTT
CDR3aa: CASGRLTEAFF

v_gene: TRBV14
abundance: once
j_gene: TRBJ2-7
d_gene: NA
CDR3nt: TGTGCCAGCAGCCAATATATCGGGGCCTACGAGCAGTACTTC
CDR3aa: CASSQYIGAYEQYF

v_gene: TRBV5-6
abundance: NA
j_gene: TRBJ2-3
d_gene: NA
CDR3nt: TGTGCCAGCAGCTTTCAATGGGACGATACGCAGTATTTT
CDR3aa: CASSFQWDDTQYF

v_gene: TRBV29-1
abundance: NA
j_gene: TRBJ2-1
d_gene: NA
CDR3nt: TGCAGCGTTAGTACAAGCTCCTACAATGAGCAGTTCTTC
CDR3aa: CSVSTSSYNEQFF

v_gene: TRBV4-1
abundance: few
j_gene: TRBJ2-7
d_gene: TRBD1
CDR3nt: TGCGCCAGCAGCCAACCTAGGTCGGGACAGTACGAGCAGTACTTC
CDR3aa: CASSQPRSGQYEQYF

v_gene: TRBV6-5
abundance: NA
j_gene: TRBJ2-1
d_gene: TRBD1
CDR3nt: TGTGCCAGCAGTAGGGGACAGGGTTCGGGCAATGAGCAGTTCTTC
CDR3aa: CASSRGQGSGNEQFF

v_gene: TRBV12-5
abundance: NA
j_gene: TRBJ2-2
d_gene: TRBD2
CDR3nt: TGTGCTAGTGAGTTAGCGGGATCGAACACCGGGGAGCTGTTTTTT
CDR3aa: CASELAGSNTGELFF

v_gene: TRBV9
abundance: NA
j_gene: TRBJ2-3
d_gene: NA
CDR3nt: TGTGCCAGCAGCGAGCCCCCCGGTCGCGCTTTTGGGGATACGCAGTATTTT
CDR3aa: CASSEPPGRAFGDTQYF

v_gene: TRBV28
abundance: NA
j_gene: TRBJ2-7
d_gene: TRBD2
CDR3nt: TGTGCCAGCAGTCAAGGACTAGCGGTCCAACTCTCGTACTTC
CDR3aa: CASSQGLAVQLSYF

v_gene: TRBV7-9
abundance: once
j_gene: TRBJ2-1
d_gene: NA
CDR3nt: TGTGCCAGCAGCTTAGAGACCAATGAGCAGTTCTTC
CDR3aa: CASSLETNEQFF

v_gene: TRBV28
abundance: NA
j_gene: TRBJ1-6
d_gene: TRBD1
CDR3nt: TGTGCCAGCACCAACACGGGACAGGGCTATAATTCACCCCTCCACTTT
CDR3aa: CASTNTGQGYNSPLHF

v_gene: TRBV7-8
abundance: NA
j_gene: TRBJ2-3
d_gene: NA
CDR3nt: TGTGCCAGCAGTCCAATAGGGGATACGCAGTATTTT
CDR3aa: CASSPIGDTQYF

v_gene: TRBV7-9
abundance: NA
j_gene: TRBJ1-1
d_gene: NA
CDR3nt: TGTGCCAGCAGCTATAACATGAAGCGGGGGGCAACCACTGAAGCTTTCTTT
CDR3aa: CASSYNMKRGATTEAFF

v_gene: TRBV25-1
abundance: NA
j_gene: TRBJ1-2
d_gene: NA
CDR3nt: TGTGCCAGCAGTGAATTAACAGGGTATGGCTACACCTTC
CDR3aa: CASSELTGYGYTF

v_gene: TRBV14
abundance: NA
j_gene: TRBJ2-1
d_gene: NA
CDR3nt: TGTGCCAGCAGCCACACGGGACTTCGGCATGAGCAGTTCTTC
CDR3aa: CASSHTGLRHEQFF

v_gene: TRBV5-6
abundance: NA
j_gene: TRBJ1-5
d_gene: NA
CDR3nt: TGTGCCAGCAGCTGGCGGGGGCCCGGCAGCAATCAGCCCCAGCATTTT
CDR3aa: CASSWRGPGSNQPQHF

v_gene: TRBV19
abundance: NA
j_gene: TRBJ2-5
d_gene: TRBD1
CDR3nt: TGTGCCAGTAGTTCGGGACAGGGGGAAGAGACCCAGTACTTC
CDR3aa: CASSSGQGEETQYF

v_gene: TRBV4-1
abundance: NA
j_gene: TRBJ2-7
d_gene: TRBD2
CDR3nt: TGCGCCAGCAGCCAAGATCGGGGGGTCAGGTACGAGCAGTACTTC
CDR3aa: CASSQDRGVRYEQYF

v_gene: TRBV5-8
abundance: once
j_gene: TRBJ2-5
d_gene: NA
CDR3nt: TGTGCCAGCAGCGTACTGTGGCGTCAAGAGACCCAGTACTTC
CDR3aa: CASSVLWRQETQYF

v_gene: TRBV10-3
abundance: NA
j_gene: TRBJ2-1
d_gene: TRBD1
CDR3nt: TGTGCCATCAGTCCGACAGGGACATCCTACAATGAGCAGTTCTTC
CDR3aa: CAISPTGTSYNEQFF

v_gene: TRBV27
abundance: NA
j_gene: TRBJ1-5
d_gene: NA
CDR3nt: TGTGCCAGCAGTACCATGACAGATAGCAATCAGCCCCAGCATTTT
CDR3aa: CASSTMTDSNQPQHF

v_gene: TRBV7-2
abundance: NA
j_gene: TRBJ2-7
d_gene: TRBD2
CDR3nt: TGTGCCAGCAGGCGGAATTTGGCGGGAGAACGAGAGCAGTACTTC
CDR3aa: CASRRNLAGEREQYF

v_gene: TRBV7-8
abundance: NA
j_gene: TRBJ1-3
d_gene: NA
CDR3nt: TGTGCCAGCAGCTCGAGGGTGGCAGGACAGGGAAACACCATATATTTT
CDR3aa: CASSSRVAGQGNTIYF

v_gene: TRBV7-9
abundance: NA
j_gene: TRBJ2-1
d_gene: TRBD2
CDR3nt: TGTGCCAGCAGCTTAGTTCTAGCGGGCTACAATGAGCAGTTCTTC
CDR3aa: CASSLVLAGYNEQFF

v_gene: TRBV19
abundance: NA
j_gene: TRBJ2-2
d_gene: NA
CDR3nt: TGTGCCAGTAGAAGGGAGGCCGGGGAGCTGTTTTTT
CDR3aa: CASRREAGELFF

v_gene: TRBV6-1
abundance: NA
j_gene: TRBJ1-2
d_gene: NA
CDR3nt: TGTGCCAGCAGTGAAGCGCTTCTGGGGACCTATGGCTACACCTTC
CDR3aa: CASSEALLGTYGYTF

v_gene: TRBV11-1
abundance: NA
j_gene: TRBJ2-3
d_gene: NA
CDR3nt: TGTGCCAGCAGCTTAGGCGCAGATACGCAGTATTTT
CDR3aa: CASSLGADTQYF

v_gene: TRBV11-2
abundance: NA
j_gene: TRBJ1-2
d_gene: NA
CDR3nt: TGTGCCAGCAGCTTAGAGAAGGGGTATGGCTACACCTTC
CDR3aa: CASSLEKGYGYTF

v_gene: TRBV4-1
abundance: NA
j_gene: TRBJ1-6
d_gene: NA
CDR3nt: TGCGCCAGCAGCCAAGATGAGTTCGGCTCACCCCTCCACTTT
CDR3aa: CASSQDEFGSPLHF

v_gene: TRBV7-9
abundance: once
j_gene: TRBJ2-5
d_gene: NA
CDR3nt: TGTGCCAGCAGCTCCCGGGAGACCCAGTACTTC
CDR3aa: CASSSRETQYF

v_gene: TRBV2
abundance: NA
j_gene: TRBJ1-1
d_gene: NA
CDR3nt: TGTGCCAGCAGTGGTGAGGGAGTAGGCACTGAAGCTTTCTTT
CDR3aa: CASSGEGVGTEAFF

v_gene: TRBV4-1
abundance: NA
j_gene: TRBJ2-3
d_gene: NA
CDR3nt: TGCGCCAGCAGCAAGGGGCGATCAGATACGCAGTATTTT
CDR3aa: CASSKGRSDTQYF

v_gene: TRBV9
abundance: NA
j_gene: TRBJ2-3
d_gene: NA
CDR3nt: TGTGCCAGCAGCCCACGGACCGCCGTGGATACGCAGTATTTT
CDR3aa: CASSPRTAVDTQYF

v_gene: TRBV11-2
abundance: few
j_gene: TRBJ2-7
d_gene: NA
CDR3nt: TGTGCCAGCAGCTTAGGGGTCAAGTACGAGCAGTACTTC
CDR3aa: CASSLGVKYEQYF

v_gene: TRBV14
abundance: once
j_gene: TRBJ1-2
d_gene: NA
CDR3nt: TGTGCCAGCAGCCCCGGGCTCGAATGGGGCTACGCCTTC
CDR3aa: CASSPGLEWGYAF

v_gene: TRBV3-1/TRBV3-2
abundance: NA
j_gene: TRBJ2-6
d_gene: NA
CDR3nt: TGTGCCAGCAGCCAACAGGGAAATTTTGCGGCCAACGTCCTGACTTTC
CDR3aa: CASSQQGNFAANVLTF

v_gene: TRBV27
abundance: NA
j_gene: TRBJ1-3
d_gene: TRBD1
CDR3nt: TGTGCCAGCAGTCCGCTGGGACAGGGTGGAAACACCATATATTTT
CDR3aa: CASSPLGQGGNTIYF

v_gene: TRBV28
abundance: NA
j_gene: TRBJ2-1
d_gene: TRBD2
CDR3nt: TGTGCCAGCAGTGGTGTAGCGGGATCCTACAATGAGCAGTTCTTC
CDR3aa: CASSGVAGSYNEQFF

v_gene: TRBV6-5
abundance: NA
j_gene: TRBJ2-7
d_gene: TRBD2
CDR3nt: TGTGCCAGCCGAAGGGCAGCGGGAGGGACCTGGGAGCAGTACTTC
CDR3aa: CASRRAAGGTWEQYF

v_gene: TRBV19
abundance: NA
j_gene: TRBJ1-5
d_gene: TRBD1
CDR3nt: TGTGCCAGTAGTTACAGGACAGGGATAATAGGGAGCAATCAGCCCCAGCATTTT
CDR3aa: CASSYRTGIIGSNQPQHF

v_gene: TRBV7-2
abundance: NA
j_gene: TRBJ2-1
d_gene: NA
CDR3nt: TGTGCCAGCAGCGGGGGTGCGGGAATCTACAATGAGCAGTTCTTC
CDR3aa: CASSGGAGIYNEQFF

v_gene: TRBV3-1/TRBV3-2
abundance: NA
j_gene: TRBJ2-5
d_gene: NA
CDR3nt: TGTGCCAGCAGCCAAACCGGAGAGACCCAGTACTTC
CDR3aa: CASSQTGETQYF

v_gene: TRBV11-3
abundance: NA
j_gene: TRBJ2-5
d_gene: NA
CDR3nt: TGTGCCAGCAGCAACCAGCGGGAGACCCAGTACTTC
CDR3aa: CASSNQRETQYF

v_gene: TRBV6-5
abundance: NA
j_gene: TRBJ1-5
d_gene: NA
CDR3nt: TGTGCCAGCAGCCATGACGGAAGGGTCCAGCCCCAGCATTTT
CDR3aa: CASSHDGRVQPQHF

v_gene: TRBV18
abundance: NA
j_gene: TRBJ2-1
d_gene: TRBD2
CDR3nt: TGTGCCAGCTCACCCCGCCAGCGGGGGGCGGCCAATGAGCAGTTCTTC
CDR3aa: CASSPRQRGAANEQFF

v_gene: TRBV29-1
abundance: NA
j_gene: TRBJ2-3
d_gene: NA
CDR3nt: TGCAGCGTTGTTACAGATACGCAGTATTTT
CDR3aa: CSVVTDTQYF

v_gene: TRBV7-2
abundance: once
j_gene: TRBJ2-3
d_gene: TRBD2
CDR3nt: TGTGCCAGCAGCTTAGTCGGGAGGGCCGGGACAGATACGCAGTATTTT
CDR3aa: CASSLVGRAGTDTQYF

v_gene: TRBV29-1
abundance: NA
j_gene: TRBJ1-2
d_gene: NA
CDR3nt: TGCAGCGTTGAAGAAAACACGGGGGGCCTTGGCTACACCTTC
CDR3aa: CSVEENTGGLGYTF